This T cell receptor (beta chain) was found in a study of blood T cell repertoires in COVID-19. J lost 3 bases, V lost 1 base, and 5 bases had no gene match. This CDR3 comprises 15 residues. From germline, CDR1 is SEHNR and CDR2 FQNEAQ (reference sequence). Original processing methods: Cell counts per sample came from amplifying reference gene primers. Data came from immunoSEQ multiplex PCR; TCRdb stores just in-frame clones and leaves some out. For V, J and clone size, that table is used; D and trimming come from the DNA. The sample has some 150,000 clones, 88% seen once. Recruitment covered 25 or so US areas and drew participants whose ages spanned about 18 to 90 years.

Material: PBMCs or T cells enriched from blood (not recorded which). The chain uses TRBV7-9 and TRBJ2-7; 8 bases agree with TRBD1. This clonotype was sampled from a woman in her twenties or thirties with acute COVID-19. The CDR3 region has the DNA TGTGCCAGCAGCTTAGAGACAGGGGTTGTCTACGAGCAGTACTTC. The encoded protein is CASSLETGVVYEQYF.